These 24 T cell receptor beta chains originate from one sample sequenced in a study of immune characterization of retroperitoneal liposarcoma. TCRdb ran MiXCR on the PCR reads and lists one entry per CDR3 protein. Of 10,000 to 15,000 distinct CDR3 sequences listed, around 50% are singletons. Sequenced sample: tumor tissue. These receptors were taken from a female donor with retroperitoneal liposarcoma.

Details on this clonotype: The conserved phenylalanine or tryptophan is not found at the CDR3 terminus, so this likely reflects a read error. The chain uses TRBV7-2 and TRBJ2-1; TRBD2 matches 9 bases. Trimming at V came to 1 base and at J to 7 bases, leaving 5 bases not matched to a gene. Germline values: CDR1 SGHTA, CDR2 FQGNSA. The CDR3 loop spans 15 amino acids. CDR3 nucleotides: TGTGCCAGCAGCTTAGGTAGCGGGAGACCGAATGAGCAGTTCTTA. Its translation is CASSLGSGRPNEQFL.

In regard to this clonotype: An end of the junction differs from the germline gene, which may be a read error. In DNA form, the CDR3 reads TGTGTCAGCAGCCCTCCGGGACAGGGGGCGCTTATGGACACCGGGGAGCTGTTTTTT. Its translation: CVSSPPGQGALMDTGELFF. This chain uses TRBV6-9 with TRBJ2-2; 12 bases are a match to TRBD1. Germline lookup yields CDR1 MNHGY and CDR2 SVAAGI. The CDR3 is made up of 19 amino acids.

This rearrangement joins TRBV6-1 to TRBJ2-1; D not resolved. The CDR3 is made up of 12 amino acids. Trimming took 5 bases from V and 8 from J, leaving 10 bases between them. Germline CDR1 reads MNHNS; CDR2 reads SASEGT. The CDR3 loop reads CASSPPKYEQFF. CDR3 coding DNA: TGTGCCAGCAGTCCTCCCAAGTATGAGCAGTTCTTC.

By share, this clonotype counts as medium-sized. The rearrangement uses TRBV7-2 and TRBJ1-2; D uncertain. This CDR3 spans 15 amino acids. V lost 5 bases and J lost 7, with 20 bases in between. CDR1 and CDR2 (germline): SGHTA, FQGNSA. CDR3: CASSPEQPPSSGYTF. The CDR3 bases are TGTGCCAGCAGCCCAGAACAGCCCCCCTCTTCTGGCTACACCTTC.

This clonotype has just a few counts. The rearrangement uses TRBV6-1 and TRBJ2-1, with D possibly TRBD2 on 5 matching bases. The DNA matches TRBJ2-7 better at its end, which makes the J call doubtful. Looked up from germline, CDR1 is MNHNS and CDR2 is SASEGT. The CDR3 is 16 amino acids. In DNA, the CDR3 is TGTGCCAGCAGTGAATATGCGCTAGCCAGCTCCTACGAGCAGTACTTC. Translated, it gives CASSEYALASSYEQYF.

Points on this clonotype: A much larger clone lies one base from this, so it may be a read error. The chain couples TRBV11-3 to TRBJ2-4, with TRBD2 identical over 10 bases. The junction had 14 bases not matched to a gene; V was cut back by 5 bases and J by 13 bases. CDR1 and CDR2 (germline): SGHNT, YENEEA. This CDR3 spans 15 amino acids. Written as DNA, the CDR3 is TGTGCCAGCAGCCCTGGGACTAGCGATCAAGAGGCCCAGTACTTC. This sequence encodes CASSPGTSDQEAQYF.

V gene TRBV12-3 or TRBV12-4 combines with J gene TRBJ2-1; 11 nucleotides match TRBD2. After removal of 5 bases from V and 6 bases from J, the junction contained 3 bases not matched to a gene. CDR3 length: 14 residues. CDR3 sequence: CASSPGTSGNEQFF. CDR3 nucleotides: TGTGCCAGCAGTCCCGGGACTAGCGGCAATGAGCAGTTCTTC.

This clonotype has just a few counts. The chain is built from TRBV28 and TRBJ2-2; 9 positions agree with TRBD2. This CDR3 spans 16 amino acids. Germline V gene sequence: CDR1 MDHEN, CDR2 SYDVKM. V was clipped by 6 bases and J by 1 base; unmatched bases: 6. The CDR3 nucleotides read TGTGCCAGCAGGATAAGCGGGGGGTTGAACACCGGGGAGCTGTTTTTT. This sequence encodes CASRISGGLNTGELFF.

CDR3 in amino acids: CASSPLRDSYNEQYF. CDR3 DNA: TGTGCCAGCAGCCCCCTTAGGGATTCCTACAATGAGCAGTACTTC. The rearrangement uses TRBV7-8 and TRBJ2-1; no firm D call. Judging by the DNA end, TRBJ2-7 fits better; the J call may be wrong. The germline gives CDR1 SGHVS, CDR2 FQNEAQ. This CDR3 is 15 amino acids long.

This clonotype showed up just a few times. This chain uses TRBV6-1 with TRBJ1-4; D remains unclear. V was shortened by 4 bases and J by 4 bases, with 10 bases between the two germline ends. This CDR3 is built from 14 residues. Per the germline V gene, CDR1 is MNHNS and CDR2 is SASEGT. The CDR3 protein is CASSAGVLNEKLFF. CDR3 nucleotide sequence: TGTGCCAGCAGTGCAGGAGTCCTTAATGAAAAACTGTTTTTT.

The chain has TRBV6-1 and TRBJ2-1; 8 bases match TRBD1. Trimming at V came to 3 bases and at J to 4 bases, leaving 11 bases not matched to a gene. CDR3 length: 17 amino acids. The germline V gene encodes CDR1 MNHNS and CDR2 SASEGT. This CDR3 is CASSDSGRGPSYNEQFF. The CDR3 bases are TGTGCCAGCAGTGATAGTGGCAGGGGGCCTTCTTACAATGAGCAGTTCTTC.

The sample holds a few counts of this clonotype. The chain combines TRBV6-1 with TRBJ2-3; 10 bases match TRBD2. Germline values: CDR1 MNHNS, CDR2 SASEGT. This CDR3 region has 14 residues. Unmatched junction bases numbered 2, after V lost 6 bases and J lost 2 bases. CDR3 residues: CASRLAGPTDTQYF. In DNA, the CDR3 is TGTGCCAGCAGACTAGCGGGGCCCACAGATACGCAGTATTTT.

This clonotype occurred a few times. The V and J genes are TRBV6-5 and TRBJ1-1; TRBD1 might be the D (5 bases). The V end lost 2 bases, the J end lost 2 bases, and 6 bases lay between the germline ends. The germline V gene encodes CDR1 MNHEY and CDR2 SVGAGI. This CDR3 is 13 amino acids long. CDR3: CASSYGTNTEAFF. CDR3 DNA sequence: TGTGCCAGCAGTTACGGGACCAACACTGAAGCTTTCTTT.

This clonotype has ten or more counts. The CDR3 DNA sequence: TGTGCCAGCAGCTTAGGGTACCAAGAGACCCAGTACTTC. Protein sequence: CASSLGYQETQYF. The rearrangement uses TRBV7-6 and TRBJ2-5; D not resolved. V lost 1 base to trimming and J lost 0 bases, with 3 bases between them. The germline CDR1 and CDR2 sequences are SGHVS and FNYEAQ. The CDR3 sequence is 13 residues long. Based on the CDR3 plus reference TRBV7-6 and TRBJ2-5, the full variable domain is GAGVSQSPRYKVTKRGQDVALRCDPISGHVSLYWYRQALGQGPEFLTYFNYEAQQDKSGLPNDRFSAERPEGSISTLTIQRTEQRDSAMYRCASSLGYQETQYFGPGTRLLVL.

The chain has TRBV6-1 and TRBJ2-3; TRBD1 aligns across 8 bases. In germline, CDR1 is MNHNS, CDR2 SASEGT. V lost 4 bases to trimming and J lost 1 base; unmatched junction nucleotides: 7. CDR3 length: 16 residues. CDR3 sequence reads: CASSALTGAGTDTQYF. In DNA, the CDR3 is TGTGCCAGCAGTGCCTTGACAGGGGCAGGCACAGATACGCAGTATTTT.

Note on this clonotype: Likely a read error: the CDR3 ends without its conserved phenylalanine or tryptophan. The rearrangement links TRBV12-3 or TRBV12-4 to TRBJ2-1, with D possibly TRBD1 on 5 matching bases. The length of the CDR3 is 15 residues. Trimming stripped 2 bases from V and 8 bases from J, with 16 bases between. The CDR3 protein is CASSLTTFWGDEQFY. The CDR3 DNA sequence: TGTGCCAGCAGTTTAACGACTTTCTGGGGCGATGAGCAGTTCTAC.

This clonotype was counted a few times. The chain combines TRBV6-1 with TRBJ2-2; D uncertain. The CDR3 runs 12 residues. The germline CDR1 and CDR2 sequences are MNHNS and SASEGT. The CDR3 DNA sequence: TGTGCTTGTAGGGCTGGGACCGGGGAGCTGTTTTTT. It yields the protein CACRAGTGELFF.

This clonotype was counted only a few times. The V and J genes are TRBV11-2 and TRBJ2-1, with 7 bases identical to TRBD2. The germline gives CDR1 SGHAT, CDR2 FQNNGV. Germline trimming cut 0 bases from V and 10 bases from J; bases unmatched to any gene: 6. The CDR3 totals 14 residues. The CDR3 DNA reads TGTGCCAGCAGCTTAGAGGCGGGAGTAAAAGAGCAGTTCTTC. Translated: CASSLEAGVKEQFF.

The CDR3 loop reads CASSEDRAGTQYF. CDR3 sequence (DNA): TGCGCCAGCAGTGAAGACCGGGCGGGGACCCAGTACTTC. This rearrangement joins TRBV10-1 to TRBJ2-5, with D possibly matching TRBD2 (5 bases). Germline V lookup: CDR1 WNHNN, CDR2 SYGVQD (reference sequence). The CDR3 contains 13 residues. Trimming stripped 3 bases from V and 7 bases from J, with 12 bases between.

The chain links TRBV5-3 to TRBJ2-5; TRBD2 matches at 13 bases. TRBV5-3 carries the ORF label, with uncertain function. CDR3 size: 16 residues. Trimming removed 8 bases from V and 11 bases from J; junction bases left unmatched: 18. The CDR3 bases are TGTGCCAGCAGCCCCGGACTAGCGGGGGCCTACAATGAGCAGTACTTC. Translation: CASSPGLAGAYNEQYF.

The sample holds a few counts of this clonotype. The chain has TRBV27 and TRBJ2-5, with D perhaps TRBD2 (5 bases). The CDR3 runs 12 residues. The V end lost 5 bases, the J end lost 7 bases, and 11 bases lay between the germline ends. Germline CDR1 MNHEY, CDR2 SMNVEV (reference sequence). CDR3 protein: CASSGAAGTQYF. CDR3 DNA sequence: TGTGCCAGCAGTGGTGCTGCGGGGACCCAGTACTTC.

Only a few counts were recorded for this clonotype. The chain recombines TRBV6-4 with TRBJ2-3; 8 bases align to TRBD2. Germline CDR1 MRHNA, CDR2 SNTAGT. The CDR3 covers 14 residues. Trimming cost V 3 bases and J 1 base; bases outside gene matches: 0. The CDR3 reads CASSEAGGTDTQYF. CDR3 nucleotides: TGTGCCAGCAGTGAAGCGGGGGGCACAGATACGCAGTATTTT.

Comment on this clonotype: One base away lies a much larger clone, so this may be a sequencing read error. The final CDR3 position lacks the conserved phenylalanine or tryptophan, pointing to a likely read error. The chain employs TRBV6-1 and TRBJ2-1; possibly TRBD1 for D (6 bases). This CDR3 comprises 15 residues. V dropped 10 bases and J dropped 0 bases, with 16 bases sitting between them. Germline lookup yields CDR1 MNHNS and CDR2 SASEGT. CDR3 sequence reads: CATRNRDSSYNEQFS. Here the CDR3 DNA reads TGTGCCACCCGAAACAGGGATAGCTCCTACAATGAGCAGTTCTCC.

As concerns this clonotype: Given a much more abundant clone one base away, this may be a read error. The chain employs TRBV6-1 and TRBJ2-1; unclear D gene. The better agreement between TRBJ2-7 and the DNA end casts doubt on the J call. The germline V gene has CDR1 MNHNS and CDR2 SASEGT. The CDR3 contains 13 residues. CDR3: CASKGRTYNEQYF. The CDR3 coding sequence is TGTGCCAGCAAGGGTCGAACCTACAATGAGCAGTACTTC.